The rows below give T cell receptor beta chains drawn from one sample of a study of CD8+ T cells in alopecia areata. Repertoires were generated with immunoSEQ multiplex PCR, while TCRdb's copy carries only in-frame clones and drops some. The sample has some 120,000 clones, about 59% seen once. This specimen consisted of CD8+ T cells sorted from blood, obtained at week 24, from a patient treated with tofacitinib. These receptors were obtained from a human donor with alopecia areata. The conserved cysteine and the conserved F or W are not part of the CDR3 here. Fields, in order: V gene, J gene, clone size, CDR3 protein. Expanded clones get a size class; other rows say once, few or many, or leave the size out.

>TRBV2|TRBJ2-3|.
ASRPQREGADTQY
>TRBV6-6|TRBJ1-6|.
AGSGVDIGSPLH
>TRBV7-8|TRBJ2-2|few
ASSLSALTGELF
>TRBV27|TRBJ2-7|.
ASSYGPAWEQY
>TRBV7-8|TRBJ2-7|once
ASSPTRGYEQY
>TRBV9|TRBJ1-3|.
ASSISDGNTIY
>TRBV30|TRBJ1-1|few
AWSTGVHTEAF
>TRBV27|TRBJ2-3|.
ASSPRAGTDTQY
>TRBV2|TRBJ1-2|.
ASSESLAGANYGYT
>TRBV5-6|TRBJ1-6|.
ASSYRQGMFDSPLH
>TRBV27|TRBJ1-6|few
ASSFTGTGYSPLH
>TRBV29-1|TRBJ1-2|many
SVEDMGQGGGYT
>TRBV5-1|TRBJ2-7|once
ASSLESFYEQY
>TRBV13|TRBJ2-5|.
ASSPGRDSAQY
>TRBV30|TRBJ1-2|.
AWEGTSDYGYT